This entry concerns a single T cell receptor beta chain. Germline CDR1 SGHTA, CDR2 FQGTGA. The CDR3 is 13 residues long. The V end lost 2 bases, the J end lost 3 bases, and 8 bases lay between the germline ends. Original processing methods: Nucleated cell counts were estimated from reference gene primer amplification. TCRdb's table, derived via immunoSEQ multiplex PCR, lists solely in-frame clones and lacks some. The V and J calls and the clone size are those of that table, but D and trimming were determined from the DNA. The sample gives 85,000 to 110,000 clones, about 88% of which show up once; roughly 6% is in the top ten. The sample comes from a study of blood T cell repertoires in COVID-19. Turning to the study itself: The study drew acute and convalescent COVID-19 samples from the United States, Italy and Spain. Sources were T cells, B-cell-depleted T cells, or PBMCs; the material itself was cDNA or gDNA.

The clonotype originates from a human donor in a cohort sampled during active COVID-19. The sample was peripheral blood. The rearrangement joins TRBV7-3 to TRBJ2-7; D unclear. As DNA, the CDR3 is TGTGCCAGCAGCTTAGATCCCGGCTACGAGCAGTACTTC. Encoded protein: CASSLDPGYEQYF. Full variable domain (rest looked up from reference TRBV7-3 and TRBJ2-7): GAGVSQTPSNKVTEKGKYVELRCDPISGHTALYWYRQSLGQGPEFLIYFQGTGAADDSGLPNDRFFAVRPEGSVSTLKIQRTERGDSAVYLCASSLDPGYEQYFGPGTRLTVT.